Listed below are T cell receptor beta chains from one sample, sequenced in a study of cytomegalovirus exposure and HLA in healthy donors. Assay used: immunoSEQ multiplex PCR; TCRdb lists only in-frame clones, some missing. The sample records around 150,000 clones, about 79% being singletons. The sequencing input was PBMCs. These TCRs come from a woman aged 50 to 60 in good health and CMV-seropositive. Each CDR3 is given with its conserved first and last residue. D genes are given only for firm matches. Clone size is stated in some rows and not others, as once, few, many or a class when expanded.

TRBJ1-5	.	TRBV10-2	.	CASRQAYGNQPQHF	TGCGCCAGCAGGCAGGCTTATGGGAATCAGCCCCAGCATTTT
TRBJ2-7	.	TRBV18	TRBD1	CASSPGQLISYEQYF	TGTGCCAGCTCTCCGGGACAGTTAATCTCCTACGAGCAGTACTTC
TRBJ2-1	.	TRBV5-6	TRBD2	CASSLLSASGGSEQFF	TGTGCCAGCAGCTTGTTATCCGCTAGCGGGGGCAGTGAGCAGTTCTTC
TRBJ2-5	.	TRBV28	TRBD1	CASSLYRGQETQYF	TGTGCCAGCAGTTTATACAGGGGCCAAGAGACCCAGTACTTC
TRBJ1-1	.	TRBV7-2	.	CASSWYRDTEAFF	TGTGCCAGCAGCTGGTACCGGGACACTGAAGCTTTCTTT
TRBJ2-3	.	TRBV6-5	.	CASHSGGTGDTQYF	TGTGCCAGTCATAGCGGGGGGACAGGGGATACGCAGTATTTT
TRBJ2-3	.	TRBV4-1	.	CASSQGNRSPTDTQYF	TGCGCCAGCAGCCAAGGCAATAGGAGCCCCACAGATACGCAGTATTTT
TRBJ1-1	few	TRBV7-9	TRBD1	CASSLTGTGIQNTEAFF	TGTGCCAGCAGCTTAACCGGGACAGGGATACAGAACACTGAAGCTTTCTTT
TRBJ2-7	.	TRBV30	TRBD1	CAWSGQGEGEQYF	TGTGCCTGGAGTGGACAGGGGGAAGGCGAGCAGTACTTC
TRBJ1-6	.	TRBV13	TRBD1	CASSLEQGSSPLHF	TGTGCCAGCAGCTTAGAACAGGGGTCTTCACCCCTCCACTTT
TRBJ1-5	few	TRBV15	.	CATSRPDQPQHF	TGTGCCACCAGCAGACCTGATCAGCCCCAGCATTTT
TRBJ2-7	once	TRBV5-4	.	CASSLGPEGSEQYF	TGTGCCAGCAGCTTGGGCCCGGAGGGGAGCGAGCAGTACTTC
TRBJ2-3	.	TRBV2	.	CASSGASRGGTDTQYF	TGTGCCAGCAGTGGGGCGAGCAGGGGTGGCACAGATACGCAGTATTTT
TRBJ2-7	.	TRBV19	TRBD1	CASSIGGQGTYEQYF	TGTGCCAGTAGTATCGGGGGACAGGGTACCTACGAGCAGTACTTC
TRBJ2-1	.	TRBV6-1	TRBD1	CASRVDRVGYNEQFF	TGTGCCAGCAGAGTCGACAGGGTCGGCTACAATGAGCAGTTCTTC
TRBJ2-5	.	TRBV18	.	CASSQGGSKTQYF	TGTGCCAGCTCTCAGGGGGGTTCGAAGACCCAGTACTTC
TRBJ2-7	few	TRBV9	.	CASSVGDTESEQYF	TGTGCCAGCAGCGTAGGGGACACTGAGTCCGAGCAGTACTTC
TRBJ2-7	few	TRBV27	TRBD2	CASSRLAGGFHEQYF	TGTGCCAGCAGTCGATTAGCGGGAGGCTTCCACGAGCAGTACTTC
TRBJ2-4	.	TRBV7-6	.	CASSYRVGNIQYF	TGTGCCAGCAGCTACAGGGTTGGAAACATTCAGTACTTC
TRBJ2-7	few	TRBV2	TRBD2	CASSGSSGGSYEQYF	TGTGCCAGCAGTGGTTCTAGCGGGGGGTCCTACGAGCAGTACTTC
TRBJ2-7	.	TRBV7-9	TRBD1	CASSWTGSSYEQYF	TGTGCCAGCAGCTGGACAGGGAGCTCCTACGAGCAGTACTTC
TRBJ1-2	once	TRBV10-3	TRBD1	CAIRGEGQGYGYTF	TGTGCCATCAGGGGGGAGGGACAGGGCTATGGCTACACCTTC
TRBJ2-7	.	TRBV5-4	TRBD2	CASSSGTSGSSYEQYF	TGTGCCAGCAGCTCTGGGACTAGCGGTAGCTCCTACGAGCAGTACTTC
TRBJ1-1	.	TRBV11-2	TRBD1	CASSSTGSTEAFF	TGTGCCAGCAGCTCGACAGGGAGCACTGAAGCTTTCTTT
TRBJ1-5	.	TRBV9	TRBD1	CASSGTGGENSNQPQHF	TGTGCCAGCAGCGGGACAGGGGGTGAAAATAGCAATCAGCCCCAGCATTTT
TRBJ2-7	.	TRBV9	.	CASSPPTAGPYEQYF	TGTGCCAGCAGCCCCCCGACGGCGGGACCCTACGAGCAGTACTTC
TRBJ1-3	.	TRBV9	.	CASSVTSGNTIYF	TGTGCCAGCAGCGTAACATCTGGAAACACCATATATTTT
TRBJ2-2	.	TRBV11-2	TRBD1	CASTQGQGRGELFF	TGTGCCAGCACCCAGGGACAGGGAAGGGGGGAGCTGTTTTTT
TRBJ1-6	.	TRBV18	TRBD1	CASSLAGTGNSPLHF	TGTGCCAGCTCCCTAGCCGGGACAGGGAATTCACCCCTCCACTTT
TRBJ2-5	.	TRBV6-5	TRBD2	CASSYTDSRGGTQYF	TGTGCCAGCAGTTACACTGACTCCCGCGGGGGGACCCAGTACTTC
TRBJ1-6	once	TRBV6-6	TRBD1	CATETGADSPLHF	TGTGCCACAGAGACAGGGGCGGATTCACCCCTCCACTTT
TRBJ2-7	.	TRBV28	.	CASSYDGNYEQYF	TGTGCCAGCAGTTACGACGGGAACTACGAGCAGTACTTC
TRBJ1-6	.	TRBV5-6	TRBD1	CASSLGGQGYNSPLHF	TGTGCCAGCAGCTTGGGGGGACAGGGCTATAATTCACCCCTCCACTTT
TRBJ2-1	.	TRBV4-1	TRBD2	CASSQVHGGNTYEQFF	TGCGCCAGCAGCCAAGTTCACGGGGGGAATACCTATGAGCAGTTCTTC
TRBJ2-7	.	TRBV2	.	CASSVERGKICEQYF	TGTGCCAGCAGTGTCGAAAGGGGGAAGATTTGCGAGCAGTACTTC
TRBJ2-7	few	TRBV11-1	TRBD1	CASTGTGFYEQYF	TGTGCCAGTACGGGGACAGGGTTCTACGAGCAGTACTTC
TRBJ2-7	.	TRBV5-1	.	CASSLRQGRSEQYF	TGCGCCAGCAGCTTACGGCAGGGGCGCTCCGAGCAGTACTTC
TRBJ1-1	few	TRBV27	TRBD1	CASRPYRGVNTEAFF	TGTGCCAGCAGGCCTTACAGGGGGGTCAACACTGAAGCTTTCTTT
TRBJ2-1	.	TRBV9	.	CASSVAGEQFF	TGTGCCAGCAGCGTGGCGGGGGAGCAGTTCTTC
TRBJ1-6	few	TRBV5-5	TRBD1	CASSTGQGPNSPLHF	TGTGCCAGCAGCACCGGACAGGGGCCAAATTCACCCCTCCACTTT
TRBJ2-7	.	TRBV11-2	TRBD1	CASSAGGYEQYF	TGTGCCAGCAGCGCAGGGGGCTACGAGCAGTACTTC
TRBJ2-7	.	TRBV9	.	CASSVATGSSYEQYF	TGTGCCAGCAGCGTAGCTACAGGGAGCTCCTACGAGCAGTACTTC
TRBJ2-2	.	TRBV29-1	TRBD1	CSADRGSNTGELFF	TGCAGCGCAGACAGGGGCTCTAACACCGGGGAGCTGTTTTTT
TRBJ1-2	.	TRBV28	TRBD1	CASTDRYYGYTF	TGTGCCAGCACGGACAGGTATTATGGCTACACCTTC
TRBJ1-2	.	TRBV10-3	.	CAISEQFNYGYTF	TGTGCCATCAGTGAGCAGTTTAACTATGGCTACACCTTC
TRBJ2-3	.	TRBV11-1	.	CASRLWGGLSTDTQYF	TGTGCCAGCCGCCTGTGGGGGGGGCTTAGTACAGATACGCAGTATTTT
TRBJ2-7	.	TRBV28	TRBD2	CASSPAGRAMDEQYF	TGTGCCAGCAGCCCGGCGGGGAGGGCCATGGACGAGCAGTACTTC
TRBJ2-7	.	TRBV10-3	.	CASGETYEQYF	TGTGCCTCCGGAGAAACCTACGAGCAGTACTTC
TRBJ2-5	.	TRBV2	TRBD2	CASRGGSGGQETQYF	TGTGCCAGCAGGGGGGGTAGCGGGGGGCAAGAGACCCAGTACTTC